Shown below are 13 T cell receptor beta chains from a single sample sequenced in a study of memory CD4+ T cells and cytomegalovirus serostatus (dated by TCRdb to the late 2010s). Single viable CD3+CD4+CD8-CD45RO+ cells were sorted as memory CD4+ T cells on a FACSAria II. Libraries were built with the immunoSEQ multiplex PCR assay. Here the immuneACCESS table is served through TCRdb, limited to in-frame sequences with V and J called. Missing clones are a known gap in these copies; in checked studies unresolved V genes cover under half, and the rest lacks a known reason. Counted in this sample were roughly 60,000 clones; around 80% of them appeared once. Jointly, the top ten make up approximately 0.99% of the sample. Sequenced: memory CD4+ T cells from blood. Source of these receptors: an adult in good health and CMV-seronegative.

The chain links TRBV6-6 to TRBJ1-5; no clear D. V was clipped by 8 bases and J by 3 bases, with 17 bases between them. The CDR3 has 15 residues. Germline lookup yields CDR1 MNHNY and CDR2 SVGAGI (reference sequence). The CDR3 loop is CASSRPHIPNQPQHF. CDR3 coding DNA: TGTGCCAGCTCCCGTCCTCACATACCCAATCAGCCCCAGCATTTT.

About this clone itself: The same CDR3 also results from other DNA sequences found in this sample. The V and J genes are TRBV5-1 and TRBJ2-1, with D perhaps TRBD1 (6 bases). Looked up from germline, CDR1 is SGHRS and CDR2 is YFSETQ. The CDR3 loop spans 15 amino acids. With 0 bases removed from V and 8 bases from J, the gap between germline ends came to 15 bases. The CDR3 DNA sequence: TGCGCCAGCAGCTTGGGCAGGGGTCGGGGCGATGAGCAGTTCTTC. It specifies CASSLGRGRGDEQFF.

Worth noting for this clone: The junction does not match germline at one end; this may be a read error. J is TRBJ2-5 and V is TRBV11-2, with no clear D. The V gene's germline CDR1 is SGHAT and CDR2 FQNNGV. The CDR3 has 14 residues. CDR3 in amino acids: CASSLSRHQGTQYF. CDR3 DNA sequence: TGTGCCAGCAGCTTATCCAGGCACCAAGGGACCCAGTACTTC.

The chain carries TRBV5-1 and TRBJ1-2; weak D call: TRBD1 (6 bases). Germline CDR1 SGHRS, CDR2 YFSETQ. Trimming removed 4 bases at V and 6 bases at J, with 25 bases between. The CDR3 extends over 17 amino acids. The DNA for the CDR3 is TGCGCCAGCAGCCTAGAACCTGCAGACAGGAAGTTGGATGGCTACACCTTC. Protein product: CASSLEPADRKLDGYTF.

This chain links TRBV6-5 with TRBJ1-5, with D possibly matching TRBD1 (5 bases). CDR1 and CDR2 (germline): MNHEY, SVGAGI. CDR3 size: 14 residues. Trimming left V 2 bases short and J 7 bases short, with 12 bases between. CDR3 amino acids: CASSYAAGRQPQHF. The CDR3 DNA sequence: TGTGCCAGCAGTTACGCAGCAGGGAGGCAGCCCCAGCATTTT.

The rearrangement uses TRBV25-1 and TRBJ2-1; no reliable D call. In germline, CDR1 is MGHDK, CDR2 SYGVNS. V lost 2 bases and J lost 4, with 6 bases in between. The CDR3 has 13 residues. The CDR3 sequence is CASSEVKYNEQFF. The CDR3, as DNA: TGTGCCAGCAGTGAAGTTAAATACAATGAGCAGTTCTTC.

The chain links TRBV29-1 to TRBJ1-2; D remains ambiguous. The CDR3 is 12 residues long. The germline CDR1 and CDR2 sequences are SQVTM and ANQGSEA. V dropped 1 base and J dropped 4 bases, with 7 bases sitting between them. The CDR3 region has the DNA TGCAGCGTTGAAGTACACACCTATGGCTACACCTTC. It specifies CSVEVHTYGYTF.

The chain combines TRBV5-1 with TRBJ2-3; the D gene could be TRBD1 or TRBD2 (5 bases each). The CDR3 has 17 amino acids. Germline V gives CDR1 SGHRS, CDR2 YFSETQ. Trimming left V 5 bases short and J 3 bases short, with 22 bases between. The CDR3 nucleotides are TGCGCCAGCAGTTTCGGACTGGGGCGCGGGTGGACAGATACGCAGTATTTT. Protein: CASSFGLGRGWTDTQYF.

V gene TRBV5-1 combines with J gene TRBJ1-2; TRBD1 matches 9 bases. The V and J ends lost 2 bases and 2 bases, in that order; junction bases with no gene match: 7. This CDR3 has 16 residues. CDR1 is SGHRS, CDR2 YFSETQ, per germline. The CDR3 bases are TGCGCCAGCAGCTTCACTCGGACAGGGGAAAACTATGGCTACACCTTC. It translates to CASSFTRTGENYGYTF.

The V gene is TRBV11-3, the J gene TRBJ1-2; weak D call: TRBD1 (6 bases). V shed 0 bases and J shed 6 bases, with 14 bases lying between them. The germline V gene encodes CDR1 SGHNT and CDR2 YENEEA. The CDR3 totals 15 residues. In nucleotides, the CDR3 is TGTGCCAGCAGCTTAGATCGGGCAGGGGCACATGGCTACACCTTC. This encodes CASSLDRAGAHGYTF.

The J gene is TRBJ2-1, the V gene TRBV4-3; 7 nucleotides agree with TRBD2. This CDR3 has 14 amino acids. V shed 1 base, J shed 4 bases, and the junction held 1 base outside the gene matches. Germline values: CDR1 LGHNA, CDR2 YSLEER. The CDR3 nucleotides are TGCGCCAGCAGCCAAGGACTAGCATACAATGAGCAGTTCTTC. Translated: CASSQGLAYNEQFF.

This rearrangement joins TRBV16 to TRBJ1-2; D not resolved. This CDR3 comprises 13 residues. The germline gives CDR1 KGHSY, CDR2 FQNENV. Trimming pared 6 bases from V and 5 bases from J, leaving 13 bases between. CDR3 residues: CASSATISYGYTF. In DNA form, the CDR3 reads TGTGCCAGCAGTGCTACCATCTCTTATGGCTACACCTTC. Together with reference TRBV16 and TRBJ1-2, the CDR3 gives the full variable domain: GEEVAQTPKHLVRGEGQKAKLYCAPIKGHSYVFWYQQVLKNEFKFLISFQNENVFDETGMPKERFSAKCLPNSPCSLEIQATKLEDSAVYFCASSATISYGYTFGSGTRLTVV.

This clone has just one count. The chain's CDR3 is CASSLSAGVSSYEQYF. The CDR3 nucleotides read TGTGCCAGCAGCTTAAGTGCAGGCGTGAGCTCCTACGAGCAGTACTTC. This chain connects TRBV7-3 to TRBJ2-7, with D uncertain. The CDR3 is 16 residues long. V was trimmed by 1 base and J by 0 bases, leaving 13 bases between them. CDR1 SGHTA and CDR2 FQGTGA come from the germline V gene.